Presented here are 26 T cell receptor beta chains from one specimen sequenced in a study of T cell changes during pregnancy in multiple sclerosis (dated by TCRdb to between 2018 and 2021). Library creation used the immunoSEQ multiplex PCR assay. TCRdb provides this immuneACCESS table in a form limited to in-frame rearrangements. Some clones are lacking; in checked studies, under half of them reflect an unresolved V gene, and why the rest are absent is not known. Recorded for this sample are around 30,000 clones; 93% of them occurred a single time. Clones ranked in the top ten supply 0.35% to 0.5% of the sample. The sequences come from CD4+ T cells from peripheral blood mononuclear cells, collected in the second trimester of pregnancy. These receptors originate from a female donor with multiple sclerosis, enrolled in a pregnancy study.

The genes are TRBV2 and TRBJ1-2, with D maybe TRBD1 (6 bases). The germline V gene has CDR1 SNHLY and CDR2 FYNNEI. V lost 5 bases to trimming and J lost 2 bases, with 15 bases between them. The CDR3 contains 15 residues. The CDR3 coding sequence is TGTGCCAGCAGTTTGGTAGGGACAATAAACTATGGCTACACCTTC. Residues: CASSLVGTINYGYTF.

The CDR3: CASSPRNATRAGTYEQYF. DNA for the CDR3: TGTGCCAGCAGCCCCCGAAACGCGACACGGGCGGGGACCTACGAGCAGTACTTC. The chain has TRBV11-2 and TRBJ2-7, with a weak D call TRBD2 (6 bases). The germline V gene encodes CDR1 SGHAT and CDR2 FQNNGV. The CDR3 is made up of 18 amino acids. V lost 5 bases, J lost 2 bases, and 25 bases lay in between.

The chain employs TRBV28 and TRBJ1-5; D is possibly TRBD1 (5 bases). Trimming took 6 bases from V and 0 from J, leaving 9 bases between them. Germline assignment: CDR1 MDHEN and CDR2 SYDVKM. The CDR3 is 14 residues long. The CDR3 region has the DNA TGTGCCAGCAGACCCACAGGTAGCAATCAGCCCCAGCATTTT. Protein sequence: CASRPTGSNQPQHF.

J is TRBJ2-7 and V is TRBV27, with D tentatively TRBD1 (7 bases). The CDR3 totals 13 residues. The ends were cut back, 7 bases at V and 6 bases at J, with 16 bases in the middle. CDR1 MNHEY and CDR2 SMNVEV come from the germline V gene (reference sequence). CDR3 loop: CASTAWQGGEQYF. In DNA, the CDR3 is TGTGCCAGCACCGCATGGCAGGGGGGCGAGCAGTACTTC.

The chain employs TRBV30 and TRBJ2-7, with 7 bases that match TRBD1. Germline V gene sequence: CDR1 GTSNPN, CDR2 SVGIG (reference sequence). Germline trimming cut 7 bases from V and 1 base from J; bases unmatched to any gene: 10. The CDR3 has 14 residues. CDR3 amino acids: CAFRTGVLSYEQYF. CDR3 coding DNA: TGTGCCTTCCGCACAGGGGTTCTGTCCTACGAGCAGTACTTC.

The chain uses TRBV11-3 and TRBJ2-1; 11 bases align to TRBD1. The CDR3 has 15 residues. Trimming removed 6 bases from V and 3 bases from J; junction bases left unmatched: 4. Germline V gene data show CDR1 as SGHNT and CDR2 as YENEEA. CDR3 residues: CASSIGTGGYNEQFF. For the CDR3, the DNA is TGTGCCAGCAGTATAGGGACAGGGGGCTACAATGAGCAGTTCTTC. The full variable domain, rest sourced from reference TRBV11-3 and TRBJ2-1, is EAGVVQSPRYKIIEKKQPVAFWCNPISGHNTLYWYLQNLGQGPELLIRYENEEAVDDSQLPKDRFSAERLKGVDSTLKIQPAELGDSAVYLCASSIGTGGYNEQFFGPGTRLTVL.

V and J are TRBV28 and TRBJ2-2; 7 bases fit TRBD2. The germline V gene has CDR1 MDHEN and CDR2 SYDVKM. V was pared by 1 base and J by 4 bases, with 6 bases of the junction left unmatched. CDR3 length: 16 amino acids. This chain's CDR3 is CASSLSSLAFTGELFF. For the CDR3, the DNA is TGTGCCAGCAGTTTATCTTCACTAGCGTTCACCGGGGAGCTGTTTTTT.

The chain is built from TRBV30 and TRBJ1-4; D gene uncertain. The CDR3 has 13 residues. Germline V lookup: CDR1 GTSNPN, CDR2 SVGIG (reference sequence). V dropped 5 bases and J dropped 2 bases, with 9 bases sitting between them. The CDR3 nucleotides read TGTGCCTGGGGTGGGCAGACTAATGAAAAACTGTTTTTT. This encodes CAWGGQTNEKLFF.

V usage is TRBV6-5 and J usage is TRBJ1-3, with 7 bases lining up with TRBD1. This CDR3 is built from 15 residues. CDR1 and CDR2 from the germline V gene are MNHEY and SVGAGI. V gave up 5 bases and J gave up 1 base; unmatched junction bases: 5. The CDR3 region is CASSRGGESGNTIYF. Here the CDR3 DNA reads TGTGCCAGCAGTAGAGGGGGCGAGTCTGGAAACACCATATATTTT.

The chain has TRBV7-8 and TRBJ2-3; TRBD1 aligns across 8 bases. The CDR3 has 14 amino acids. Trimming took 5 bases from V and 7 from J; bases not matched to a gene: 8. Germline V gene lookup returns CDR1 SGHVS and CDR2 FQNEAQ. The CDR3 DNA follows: TGTGCCAGCAGCAGGGACAGGTGGACAAATACGCAGTATTTT. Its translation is CASSRDRWTNTQYF.

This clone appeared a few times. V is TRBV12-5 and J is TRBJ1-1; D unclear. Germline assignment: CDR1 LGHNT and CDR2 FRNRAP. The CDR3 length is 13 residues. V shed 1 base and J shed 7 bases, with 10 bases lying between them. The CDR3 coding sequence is TGTGCTAGTGGTTTGGGCAGTGGCCTTGAAGCTTTCTTT. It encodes CASGLGSGLEAFF.

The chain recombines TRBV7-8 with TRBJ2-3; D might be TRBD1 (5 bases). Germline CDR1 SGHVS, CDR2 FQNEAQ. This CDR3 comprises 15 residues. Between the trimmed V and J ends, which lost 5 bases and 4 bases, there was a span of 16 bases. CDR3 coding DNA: TGTGCCAGCAGCCTTCAGGGTTTAAACGCAGATACGCAGTATTTT. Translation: CASSLQGLNADTQYF.

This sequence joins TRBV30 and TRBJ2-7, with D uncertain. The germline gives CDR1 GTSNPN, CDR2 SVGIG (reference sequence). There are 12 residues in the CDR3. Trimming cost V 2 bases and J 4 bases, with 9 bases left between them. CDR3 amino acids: CAWSNSRYEQYF. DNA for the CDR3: TGTGCCTGGAGTAACAGTAGGTACGAGCAGTACTTC.

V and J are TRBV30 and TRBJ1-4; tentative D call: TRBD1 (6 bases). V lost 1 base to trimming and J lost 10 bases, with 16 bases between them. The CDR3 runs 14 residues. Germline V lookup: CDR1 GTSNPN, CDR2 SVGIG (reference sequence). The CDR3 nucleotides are TGTGCCTGGAGTGGGGGGGGGCAGTTCGGAAAACTGTTTTTT. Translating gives CAWSGGGQFGKLFF.

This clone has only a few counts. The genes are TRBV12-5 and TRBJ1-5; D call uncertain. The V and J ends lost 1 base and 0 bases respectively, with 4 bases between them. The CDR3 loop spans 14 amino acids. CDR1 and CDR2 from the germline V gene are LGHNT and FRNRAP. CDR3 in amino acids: CASGLAGSNQPQHF. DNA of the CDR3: TGTGCTAGTGGTTTGGCGGGTAGCAATCAGCCCCAGCATTTT.

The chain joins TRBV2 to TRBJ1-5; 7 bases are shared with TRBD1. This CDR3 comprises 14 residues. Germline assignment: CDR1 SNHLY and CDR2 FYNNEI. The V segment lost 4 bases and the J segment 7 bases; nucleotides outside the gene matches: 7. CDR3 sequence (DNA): TGTGCCAGCAGTGTTCGACAGGGCGCCCAGCCCCAGCATTTT. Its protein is CASSVRQGAQPQHF.

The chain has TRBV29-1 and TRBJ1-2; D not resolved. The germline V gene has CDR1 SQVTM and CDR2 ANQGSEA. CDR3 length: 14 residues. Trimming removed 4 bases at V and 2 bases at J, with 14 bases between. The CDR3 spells CSVGSPAGNYGYTF. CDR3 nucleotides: TGCAGCGTTGGCAGCCCAGCAGGAAACTATGGCTACACCTTC.

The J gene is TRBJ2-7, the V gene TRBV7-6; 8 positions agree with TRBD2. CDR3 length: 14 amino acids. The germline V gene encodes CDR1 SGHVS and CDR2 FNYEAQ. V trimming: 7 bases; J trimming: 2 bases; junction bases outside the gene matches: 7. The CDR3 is CASIPPGGAYEQYF. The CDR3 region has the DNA TGTGCCAGCATCCCCCCGGGAGGGGCCTACGAGCAGTACTTC.

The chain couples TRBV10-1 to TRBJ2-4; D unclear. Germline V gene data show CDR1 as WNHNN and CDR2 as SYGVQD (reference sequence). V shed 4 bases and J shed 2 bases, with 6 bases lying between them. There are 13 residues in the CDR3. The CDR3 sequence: CASSGYPKNIQYF. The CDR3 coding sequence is TGCGCCAGCAGTGGCTATCCCAAAAACATTCAGTACTTC.

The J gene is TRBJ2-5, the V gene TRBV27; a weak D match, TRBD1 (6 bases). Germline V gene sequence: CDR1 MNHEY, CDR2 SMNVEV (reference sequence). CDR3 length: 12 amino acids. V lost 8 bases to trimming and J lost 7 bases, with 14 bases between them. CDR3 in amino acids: CASGTTGRTQYF. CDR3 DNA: TGTGCCAGCGGAACGACAGGACGGACCCAGTACTTC.

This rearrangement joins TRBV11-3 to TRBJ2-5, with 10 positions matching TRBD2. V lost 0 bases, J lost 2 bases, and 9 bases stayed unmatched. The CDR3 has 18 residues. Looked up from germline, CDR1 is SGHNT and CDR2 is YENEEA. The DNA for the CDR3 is TGTGCCAGCAGCTTAGATGGGATAGCGGGAGGCCTACAAGAGACCCAGTACTTC. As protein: CASSLDGIAGGLQETQYF.

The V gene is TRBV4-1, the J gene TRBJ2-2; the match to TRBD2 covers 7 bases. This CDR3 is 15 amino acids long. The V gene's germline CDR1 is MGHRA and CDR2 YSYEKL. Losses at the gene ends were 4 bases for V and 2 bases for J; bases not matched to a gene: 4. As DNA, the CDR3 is TGCGCCAGCAGCCCTCTAGCGGTAAACACCGGGGAGCTGTTTTTT. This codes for CASSPLAVNTGELFF.

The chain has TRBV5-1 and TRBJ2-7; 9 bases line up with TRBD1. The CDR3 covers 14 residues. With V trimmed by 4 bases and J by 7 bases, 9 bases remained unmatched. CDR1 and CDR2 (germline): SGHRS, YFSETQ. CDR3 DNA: TGCGCCAGCAGCACCGGGACAGGGCGGGGAGAGCAGTACTTC. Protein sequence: CASSTGTGRGEQYF.

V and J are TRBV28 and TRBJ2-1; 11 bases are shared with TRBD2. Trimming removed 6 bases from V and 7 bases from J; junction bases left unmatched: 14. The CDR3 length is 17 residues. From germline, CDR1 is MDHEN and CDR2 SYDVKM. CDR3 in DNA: TGTGCCAGCAGGGATCCCACGGGACTAGCGGAAAGGAATGAGCAGTTCTTC. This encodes CASRDPTGLAERNEQFF.

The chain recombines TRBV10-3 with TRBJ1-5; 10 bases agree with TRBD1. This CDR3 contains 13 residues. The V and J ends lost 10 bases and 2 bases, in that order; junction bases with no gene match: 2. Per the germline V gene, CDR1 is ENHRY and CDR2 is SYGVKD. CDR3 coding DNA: TGTGCCACCGGGACAGGGGGCAATCAGCCCCAGCATTTT. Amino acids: CATGTGGNQPQHF.

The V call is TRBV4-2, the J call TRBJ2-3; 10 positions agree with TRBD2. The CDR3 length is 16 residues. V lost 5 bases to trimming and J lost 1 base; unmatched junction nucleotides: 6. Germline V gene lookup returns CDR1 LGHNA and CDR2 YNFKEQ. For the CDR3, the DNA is TGTGCCAGCAGCACAGTCGGACTAGCGGGCACAGATACGCAGTATTTT. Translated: CASSTVGLAGTDTQYF.